The clone carrying this T cell receptor (beta chain) occurred a few times. The antigen remains unidentified. This sample was taken from a study of blood T cells in healthy people across ages. The authors ran a second PCR of roughly 6 to 12 cycles using a sample-barcoded 5' primer and a J-beta primer mix. Carrying 12 random nucleotides, a template-switch adaptor labeled each individual cDNA molecule. Paired-end reads containing CDR3 totaled no fewer than 3 million for each sample. TCRdb fed the 5' RACE reads into MiXCR, producing one record per CDR3 protein. The sample has 540,000 or so distinct CDR3 sequences, roughly 48% seen once; the top ten hold approximately 23%. Total RNA amounts of at least 6 micrograms were extracted per sample. Study outcomes and limitations: Aged donors had fewer naive CD4+ cells and lower diversity than long-lived donors.

There are 15 residues in the CDR3. The germline gives CDR1 LNHNV, CDR2 YYDKDF (reference sequence). Trimming pared 5 bases from V and 3 bases from J, leaving 15 bases between. This clonotype was sampled from a man of 80 years or more in good health. The sequencing input was blood. The rearrangement joins TRBV15 to TRBJ2-3, with unresolved D. Here the CDR3 reads CATSRTPTSTDTQYF. The CDR3 DNA follows: TGTGCCACCAGCCGTACCCCAACATCAACAGATACGCAGTATTTT.